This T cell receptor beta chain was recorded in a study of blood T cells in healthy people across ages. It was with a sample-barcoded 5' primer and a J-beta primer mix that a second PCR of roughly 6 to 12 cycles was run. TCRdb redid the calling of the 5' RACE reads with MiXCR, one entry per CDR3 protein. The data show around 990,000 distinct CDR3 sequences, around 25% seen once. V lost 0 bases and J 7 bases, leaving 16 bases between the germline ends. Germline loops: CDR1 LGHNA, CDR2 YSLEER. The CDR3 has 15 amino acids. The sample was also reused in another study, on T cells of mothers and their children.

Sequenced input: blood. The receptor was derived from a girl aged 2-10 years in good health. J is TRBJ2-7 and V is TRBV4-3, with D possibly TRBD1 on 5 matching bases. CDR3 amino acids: CASSQDPRLRGEQYF. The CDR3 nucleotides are TGCGCCAGCAGCCAAGATCCGCGGCTAAGGGGAGAGCAGTACTTC.